The clone carrying this TCR beta chain was counted a few times. The record originates from a study of cytomegalovirus exposure and HLA in healthy donors. V was cut by 1 base and J by 0 bases, with 15 bases left in between. Per the germline V gene, CDR1 is SGHTA and CDR2 is FQGTGA. CDR3 length: 17 amino acids. Primers: 60 Vbeta forward and 13 Jbeta reverse. Sequenced by immunoSEQ multiplex PCR; TCRdb stores in-frame clones only, minus some. This table holds around 130,000 clones, approximately 84% found once. This chain joins TRBV7-3 and TRBJ1-2; no clear D gene. The specimen was PBMCs. This sequence originates from a boy between 2 and 15 years old in good health and CMV-seronegative. DNA of the CDR3: TGTGCCAGCAGCTTAATTGACTCTTCGGAGACTAACTATGGCTACACCTTC. Translating it yields CASSLIDSSETNYGYTF.